This T cell receptor (beta chain) originates from a study of graft-versus-host responses after intestinal transplantation. Study at large: Grafts were multivisceral, liver-intestinal, or isolated intestinal. Every transplant recipient was induced with anti-thymocyte globulin, then maintained on tacrolimus and steroids for roughly 3 years.

The ends were cut back, 5 bases at V and 2 bases at J, with 5 bases in the middle. The CDR3 length is 11 residues. CDR1 is SGHKS and CDR2 is YYEKEE in the germline V gene (reference sequence). Findings and caveats of the study: Maximum circulating GvH clone levels tracked with early post-transplant HvG decreases.

The method was immunoSEQ multiplex PCR; TCRdb's version includes in-frame clones alone and lacks a portion of them. The sample carries 99,000 or so clones, 85% to 95% recorded once. In the case of this clone: Its antigen remains unknown.

The TCR originated in a human donor who was the organ donor for an intestinal transplant. This specimen was unstimulated CD8+ T cells sorted from spleen or lymph node cells, taken before transplant. The chain links TRBV5-5 to TRBJ2-7; D is unresolved. CDR3 sequence: CASSSTYEQYF. In nucleotides, the CDR3 is TGTGCCAGCAGTTCTACCTACGAGCAGTACTTC.